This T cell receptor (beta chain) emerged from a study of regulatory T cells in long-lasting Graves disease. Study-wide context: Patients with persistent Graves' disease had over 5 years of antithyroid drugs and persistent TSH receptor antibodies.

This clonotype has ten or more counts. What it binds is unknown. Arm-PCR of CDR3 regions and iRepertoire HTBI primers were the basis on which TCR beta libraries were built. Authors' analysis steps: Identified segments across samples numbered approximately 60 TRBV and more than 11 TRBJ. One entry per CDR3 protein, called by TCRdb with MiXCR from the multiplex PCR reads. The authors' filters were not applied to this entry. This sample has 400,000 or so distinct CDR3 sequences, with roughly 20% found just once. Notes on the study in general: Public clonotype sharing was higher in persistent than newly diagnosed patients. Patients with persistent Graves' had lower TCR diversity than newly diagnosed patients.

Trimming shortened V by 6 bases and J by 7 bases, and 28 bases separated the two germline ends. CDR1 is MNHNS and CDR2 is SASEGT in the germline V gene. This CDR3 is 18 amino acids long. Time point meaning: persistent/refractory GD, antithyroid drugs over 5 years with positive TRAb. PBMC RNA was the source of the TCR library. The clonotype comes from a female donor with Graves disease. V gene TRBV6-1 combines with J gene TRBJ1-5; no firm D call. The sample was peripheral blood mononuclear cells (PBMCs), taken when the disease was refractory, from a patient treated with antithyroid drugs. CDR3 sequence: CASRTREGALGSEQPQHF. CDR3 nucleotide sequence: TGTGCCAGCAGAACTCGGGAGGGTGCTCTGGGCTCTGAGCAGCCCCAGCATTTT.